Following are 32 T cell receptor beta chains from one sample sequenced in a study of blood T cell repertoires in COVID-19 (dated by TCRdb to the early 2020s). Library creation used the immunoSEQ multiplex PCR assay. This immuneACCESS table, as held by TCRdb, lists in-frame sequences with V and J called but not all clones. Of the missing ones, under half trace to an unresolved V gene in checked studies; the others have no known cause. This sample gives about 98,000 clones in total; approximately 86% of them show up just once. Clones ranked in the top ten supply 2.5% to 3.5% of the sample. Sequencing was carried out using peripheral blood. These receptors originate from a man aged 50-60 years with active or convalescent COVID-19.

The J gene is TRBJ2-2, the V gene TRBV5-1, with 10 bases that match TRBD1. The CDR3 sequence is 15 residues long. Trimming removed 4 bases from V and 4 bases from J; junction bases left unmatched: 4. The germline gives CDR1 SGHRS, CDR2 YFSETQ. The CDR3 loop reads CASSRDRGTTGELFF. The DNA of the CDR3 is TGCGCCAGCAGCCGGGACAGGGGAACCACCGGGGAGCTGTTTTTT. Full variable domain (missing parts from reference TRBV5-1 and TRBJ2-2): KAGVTQTPRYLIKTRGQQVTLSCSPISGHRSVSWYQQTPGQGLQFLFEYFSETQRNKGNFPGRFSGRQFSNSRSEMNVSTLELGDSALYLCASSRDRGTTGELFFGEGSRLTVL.

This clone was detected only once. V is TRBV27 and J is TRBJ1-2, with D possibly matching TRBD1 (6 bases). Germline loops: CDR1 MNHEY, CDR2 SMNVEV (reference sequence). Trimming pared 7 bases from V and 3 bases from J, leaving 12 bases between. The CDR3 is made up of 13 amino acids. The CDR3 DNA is TGTGCCAGCAAGTCCGAGGGGGACTATGGCTACACCTTC. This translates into CASKSEGDYGYTF.

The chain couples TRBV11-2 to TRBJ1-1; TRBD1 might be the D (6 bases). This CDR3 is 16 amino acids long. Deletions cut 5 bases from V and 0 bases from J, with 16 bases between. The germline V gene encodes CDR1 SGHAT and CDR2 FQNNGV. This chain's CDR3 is CASSPRQDIMNTEAFF. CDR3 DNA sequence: TGTGCCAGCAGCCCGAGACAGGATATTATGAACACTGAAGCTTTCTTT.

The DNA for the CDR3 is TGTGCCAGCAGCTTGGGTGGACAGGGGGCCTACGAGCAGTACGTC. Its translation: CASSLGGQGAYEQYV. V usage is TRBV5-5 and J usage is TRBJ2-7; 10 positions agree with TRBD1. Germline values: CDR1 SGHKS, CDR2 YYEKEE (reference sequence). Trimming removed 0 bases from V and 2 bases from J; junction bases left unmatched: 2. The CDR3 runs to 15 residues.

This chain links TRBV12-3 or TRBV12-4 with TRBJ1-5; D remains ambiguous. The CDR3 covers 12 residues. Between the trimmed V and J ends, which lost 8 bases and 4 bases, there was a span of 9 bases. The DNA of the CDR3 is TGTGCCAGCCACGCGGGGAATCAGCCCCAGCATTTT. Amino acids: CASHAGNQPQHF.

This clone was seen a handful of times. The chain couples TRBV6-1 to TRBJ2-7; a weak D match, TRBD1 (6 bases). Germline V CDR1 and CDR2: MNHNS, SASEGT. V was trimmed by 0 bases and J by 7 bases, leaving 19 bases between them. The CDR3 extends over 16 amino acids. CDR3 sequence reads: CASSEAQAGVKREQYF. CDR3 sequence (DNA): TGTGCCAGCAGTGAAGCGCAGGCAGGGGTTAAGCGGGAGCAGTACTTC.

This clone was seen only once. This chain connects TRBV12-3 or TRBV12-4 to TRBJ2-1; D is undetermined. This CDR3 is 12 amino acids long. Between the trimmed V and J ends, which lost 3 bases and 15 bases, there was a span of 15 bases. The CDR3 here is CASSFGNAQRFF. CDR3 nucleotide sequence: TGTGCCAGCAGTTTCGGAAACGCTCAGCGGTTCTTC.

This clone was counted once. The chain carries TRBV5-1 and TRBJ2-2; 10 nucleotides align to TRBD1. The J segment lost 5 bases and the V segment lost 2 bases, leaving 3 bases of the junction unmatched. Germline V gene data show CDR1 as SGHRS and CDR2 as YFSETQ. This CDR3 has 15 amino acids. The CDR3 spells CASSLDRGRTGELFF. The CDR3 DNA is TGCGCCAGCAGCTTAGACAGGGGGCGGACCGGGGAGCTGTTTTTT.

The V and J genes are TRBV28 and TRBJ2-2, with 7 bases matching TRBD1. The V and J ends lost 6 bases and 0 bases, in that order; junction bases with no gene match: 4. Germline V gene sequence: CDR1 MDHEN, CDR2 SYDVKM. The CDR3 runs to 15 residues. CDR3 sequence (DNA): TGTGCCAGCAGGCACGGACAGGCGAACACCGGGGAGCTGTTTTTT. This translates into CASRHGQANTGELFF.

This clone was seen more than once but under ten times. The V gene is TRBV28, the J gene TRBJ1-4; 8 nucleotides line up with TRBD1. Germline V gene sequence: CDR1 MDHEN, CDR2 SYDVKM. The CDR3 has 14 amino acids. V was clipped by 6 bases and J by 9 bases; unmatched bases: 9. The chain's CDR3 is CASRTGTGQKKLFF. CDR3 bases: TGTGCCAGCAGGACCGGGACAGGCCAGAAAAAACTGTTTTTT.

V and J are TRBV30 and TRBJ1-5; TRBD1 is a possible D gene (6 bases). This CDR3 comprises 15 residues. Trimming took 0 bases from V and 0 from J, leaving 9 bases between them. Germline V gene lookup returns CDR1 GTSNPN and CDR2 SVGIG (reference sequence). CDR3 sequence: CAWSVGGNSNQPQHF. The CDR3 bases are TGTGCCTGGAGTGTAGGGGGAAATAGCAATCAGCCCCAGCATTTT.

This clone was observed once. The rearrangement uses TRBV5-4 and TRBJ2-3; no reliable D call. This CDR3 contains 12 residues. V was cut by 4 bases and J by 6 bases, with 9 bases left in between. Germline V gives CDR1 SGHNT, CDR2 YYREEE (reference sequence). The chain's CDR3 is CASSLIGDTQYF. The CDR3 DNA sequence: TGTGCCAGCAGCCTGATCGGGGATACGCAGTATTTT.

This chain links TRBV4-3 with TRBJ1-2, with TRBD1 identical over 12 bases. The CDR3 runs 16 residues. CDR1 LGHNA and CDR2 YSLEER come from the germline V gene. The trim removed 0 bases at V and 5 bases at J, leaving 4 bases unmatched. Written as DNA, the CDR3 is TGCGCCAGCAGCCAAGACCAGGGACAGGGGGCATATGGCTACACCTTC. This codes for CASSQDQGQGAYGYTF.

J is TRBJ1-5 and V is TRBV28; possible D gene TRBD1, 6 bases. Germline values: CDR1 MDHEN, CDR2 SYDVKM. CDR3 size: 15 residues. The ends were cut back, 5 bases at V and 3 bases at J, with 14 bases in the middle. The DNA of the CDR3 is TGTGCCAGCAGTCGAGAGGACAGAACCAATCAGCCCCAGCATTTT. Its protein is CASSREDRTNQPQHF. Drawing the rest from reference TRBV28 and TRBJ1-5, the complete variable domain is DVKVTQSSRYLVKRTGEKVFLECVQDMDHENMFWYRQDPGLGLRLIYFSYDVKMKEKGDIPEGYSVSREKKERFSLILESASTNQTSMYLCASSREDRTNQPQHFGDGTRLSIL.

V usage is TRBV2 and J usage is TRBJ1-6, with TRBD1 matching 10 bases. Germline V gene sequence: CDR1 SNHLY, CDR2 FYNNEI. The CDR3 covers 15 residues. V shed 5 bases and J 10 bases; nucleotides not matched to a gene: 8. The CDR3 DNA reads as TGTGCCAGCAGTAAAGGGACAGGGGTCTGGTCACCCCTCCACTTT. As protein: CASSKGTGVWSPLHF.

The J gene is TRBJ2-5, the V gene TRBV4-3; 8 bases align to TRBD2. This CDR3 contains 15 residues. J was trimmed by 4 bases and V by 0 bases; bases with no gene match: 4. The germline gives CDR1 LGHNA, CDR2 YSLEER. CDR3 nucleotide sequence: TGCGCCAGCAGCCAAGATCGGGGACTAGTAGAGACCCAGTACTTC. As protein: CASSQDRGLVETQYF.

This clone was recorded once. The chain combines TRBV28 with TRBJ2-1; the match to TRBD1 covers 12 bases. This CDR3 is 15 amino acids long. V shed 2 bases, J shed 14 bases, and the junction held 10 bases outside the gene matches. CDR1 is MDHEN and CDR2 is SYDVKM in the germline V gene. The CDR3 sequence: CASSLGGQGAIGKFF. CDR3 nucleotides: TGTGCCAGCAGTTTAGGGGGACAGGGGGCAATTGGAAAGTTCTTC.

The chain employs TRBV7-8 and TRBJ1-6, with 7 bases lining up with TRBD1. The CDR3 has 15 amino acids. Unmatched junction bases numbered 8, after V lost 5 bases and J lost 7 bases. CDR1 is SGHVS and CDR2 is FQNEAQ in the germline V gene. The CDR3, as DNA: TGTGCCAGCAGCCAAGAGGGGGCAGGGAATTCACCCCTCCACTTT. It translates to CASSQEGAGNSPLHF.

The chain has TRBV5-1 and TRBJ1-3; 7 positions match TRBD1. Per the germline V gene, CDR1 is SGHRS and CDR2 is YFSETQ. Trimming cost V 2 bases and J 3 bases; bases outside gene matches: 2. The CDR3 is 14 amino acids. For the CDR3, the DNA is TGCGCCAGCAGCTTTGGGACAGATGGAAACACCATATATTTT. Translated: CASSFGTDGNTIYF.

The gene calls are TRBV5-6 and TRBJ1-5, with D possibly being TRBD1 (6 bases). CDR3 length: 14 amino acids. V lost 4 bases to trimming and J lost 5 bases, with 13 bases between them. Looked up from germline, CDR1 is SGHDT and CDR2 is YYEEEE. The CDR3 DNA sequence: TGTGCCAGCAGCCTCGGGACACCCGATCAGCCCCAGCATTTT. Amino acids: CASSLGTPDQPQHF.

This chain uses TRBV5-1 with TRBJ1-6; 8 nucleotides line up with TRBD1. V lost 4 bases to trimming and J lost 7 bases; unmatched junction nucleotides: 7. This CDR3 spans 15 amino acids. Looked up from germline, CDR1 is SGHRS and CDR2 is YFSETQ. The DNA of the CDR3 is TGCGCCAGCAGCGCTACCCGGGACAGGAATTCACCCCTCCACTTT. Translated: CASSATRDRNSPLHF.

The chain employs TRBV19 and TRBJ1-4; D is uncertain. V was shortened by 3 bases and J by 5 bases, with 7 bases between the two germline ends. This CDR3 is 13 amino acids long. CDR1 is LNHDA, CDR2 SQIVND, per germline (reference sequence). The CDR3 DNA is TGTGCCAGTAGTATGGGCGCAAATGAAAAACTGTTTTTT. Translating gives CASSMGANEKLFF.

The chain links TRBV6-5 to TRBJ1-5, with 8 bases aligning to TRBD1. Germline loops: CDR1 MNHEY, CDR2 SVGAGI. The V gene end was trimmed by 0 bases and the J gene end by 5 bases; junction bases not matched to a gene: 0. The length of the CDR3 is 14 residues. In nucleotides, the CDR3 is TGTGCCAGCAGTTACTCGGGACAGGATCAGCCCCAGCATTTT. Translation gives CASSYSGQDQPQHF.

DNA of the CDR3: TGTGCCAGTAGTATAGCCGGCAGGGGGACGGGAGATACGCAGTATTTT. Its protein is CASSIAGRGTGDTQYF. The rearrangement links TRBV19 to TRBJ2-3, with 7 positions matching TRBD1. Losses at the gene ends were 1 base for V and 5 bases for J; bases not matched to a gene: 9. The CDR3 covers 16 residues. Germline lookup yields CDR1 LNHDA and CDR2 SQIVND (reference sequence).

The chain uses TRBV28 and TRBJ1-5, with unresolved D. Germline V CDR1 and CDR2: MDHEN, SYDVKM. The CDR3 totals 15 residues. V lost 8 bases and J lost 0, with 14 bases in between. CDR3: CASLSGTTSNQPQHF. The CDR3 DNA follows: TGTGCCAGCTTATCTGGCACTACTAGCAATCAGCCCCAGCATTTT.

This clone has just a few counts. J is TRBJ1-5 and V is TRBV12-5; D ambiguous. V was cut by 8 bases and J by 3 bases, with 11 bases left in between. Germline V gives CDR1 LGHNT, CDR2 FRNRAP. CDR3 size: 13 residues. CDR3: CASSWEDNQPQHF. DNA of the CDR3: TGTGCTAGTTCGTGGGAGGACAATCAGCCCCAGCATTTT.

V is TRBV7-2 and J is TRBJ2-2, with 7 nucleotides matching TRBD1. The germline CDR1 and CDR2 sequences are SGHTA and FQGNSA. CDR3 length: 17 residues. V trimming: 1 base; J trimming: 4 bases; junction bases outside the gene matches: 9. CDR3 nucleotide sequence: TGTGCCAGCAGCTTAGTAGGGGGACAGCTGAGCACCGGGGAGCTGTTTTTT. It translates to CASSLVGGQLSTGELFF.

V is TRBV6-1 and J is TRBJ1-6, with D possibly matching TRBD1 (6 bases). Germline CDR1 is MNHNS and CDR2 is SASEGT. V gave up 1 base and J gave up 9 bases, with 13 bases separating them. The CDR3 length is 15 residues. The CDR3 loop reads CASSEVQGYFSPLHF. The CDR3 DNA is TGTGCCAGCAGTGAAGTACAGGGTTATTTTTCACCCCTCCACTTT.

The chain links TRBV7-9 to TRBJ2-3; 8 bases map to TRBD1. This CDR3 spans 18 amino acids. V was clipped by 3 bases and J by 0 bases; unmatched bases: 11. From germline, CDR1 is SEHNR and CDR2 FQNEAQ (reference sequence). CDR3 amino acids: CASSFYRGAIPSTDTQYF. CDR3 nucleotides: TGTGCCAGCAGCTTTTACAGGGGGGCGATTCCTAGCACAGATACGCAGTATTTT.

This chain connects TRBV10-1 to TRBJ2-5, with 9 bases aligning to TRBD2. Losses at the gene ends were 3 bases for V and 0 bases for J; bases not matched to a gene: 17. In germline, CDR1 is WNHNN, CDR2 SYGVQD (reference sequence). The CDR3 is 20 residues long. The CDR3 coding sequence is TGCGCCAGCAGTGAAGGGTCGGTACGGCTAGCGGGGCAATACCAAGAGACCCAGTACTTC. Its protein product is CASSEGSVRLAGQYQETQYF.

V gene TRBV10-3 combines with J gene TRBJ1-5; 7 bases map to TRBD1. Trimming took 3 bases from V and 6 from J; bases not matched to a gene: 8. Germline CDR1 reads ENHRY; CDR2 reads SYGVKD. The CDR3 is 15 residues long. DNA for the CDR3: TGTGCCATCAGTGACCAGACAGGGAATCTTCAGCCCCAGCATTTT. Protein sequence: CAISDQTGNLQPQHF.

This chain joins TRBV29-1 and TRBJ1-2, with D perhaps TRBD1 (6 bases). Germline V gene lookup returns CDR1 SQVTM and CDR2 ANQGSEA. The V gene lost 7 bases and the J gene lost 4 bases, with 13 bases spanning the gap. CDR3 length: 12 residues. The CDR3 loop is CSATRDTYGYTF. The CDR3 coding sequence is TGCAGCGCCACCCGGGACACCTATGGCTACACCTTC.